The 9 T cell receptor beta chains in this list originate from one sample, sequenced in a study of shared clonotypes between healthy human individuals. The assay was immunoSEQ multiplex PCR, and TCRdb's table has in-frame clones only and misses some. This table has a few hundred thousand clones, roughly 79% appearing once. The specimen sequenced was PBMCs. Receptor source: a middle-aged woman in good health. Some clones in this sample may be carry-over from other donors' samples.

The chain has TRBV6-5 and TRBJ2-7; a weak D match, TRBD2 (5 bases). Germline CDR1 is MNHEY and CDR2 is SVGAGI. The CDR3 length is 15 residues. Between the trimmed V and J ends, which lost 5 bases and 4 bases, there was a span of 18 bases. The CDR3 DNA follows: TGTGCCAGCAGTGTTCAGGACTCCCCCCCTTACGAGCAGTACTTC. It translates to CASSVQDSPPYEQYF.

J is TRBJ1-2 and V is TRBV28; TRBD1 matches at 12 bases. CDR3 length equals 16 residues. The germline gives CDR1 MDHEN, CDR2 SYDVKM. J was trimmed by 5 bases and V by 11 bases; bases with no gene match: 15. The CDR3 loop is CALLGTGGGKQYGYTF. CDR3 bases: TGTGCCTTACTAGGGACAGGGGGCGGAAAACAATATGGCTACACCTTC.

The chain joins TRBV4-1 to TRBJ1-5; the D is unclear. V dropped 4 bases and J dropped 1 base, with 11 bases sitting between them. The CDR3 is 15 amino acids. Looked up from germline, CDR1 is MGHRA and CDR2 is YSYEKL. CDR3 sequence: CASSRRTSSNQPQHF. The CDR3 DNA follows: TGCGCCAGCAGCCGGAGGACGTCAAGCAATCAGCCCCAGCATTTT.

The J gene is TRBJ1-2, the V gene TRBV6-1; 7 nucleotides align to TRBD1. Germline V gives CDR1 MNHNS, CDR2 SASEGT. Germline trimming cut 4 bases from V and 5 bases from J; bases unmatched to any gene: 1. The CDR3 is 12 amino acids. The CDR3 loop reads CASSAGQYGYTF. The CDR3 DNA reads TGTGCCAGCAGTGCGGGACAGTATGGCTACACCTTC.

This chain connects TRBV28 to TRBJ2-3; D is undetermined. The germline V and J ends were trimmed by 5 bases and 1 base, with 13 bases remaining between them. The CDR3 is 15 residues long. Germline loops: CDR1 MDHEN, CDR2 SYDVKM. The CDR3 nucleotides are TGTGCCAGCAGTCTGTACGCCAGCGGCACAGATACGCAGTATTTT. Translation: CASSLYASGTDTQYF. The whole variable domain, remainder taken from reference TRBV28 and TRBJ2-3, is DVKVTQSSRYLVKRTGEKVFLECVQDMDHENMFWYRQDPGLGLRLIYFSYDVKMKEKGDIPEGYSVSREKKERFSLILESASTNQTSMYLCASSLYASGTDTQYFGPGTRLTVL.

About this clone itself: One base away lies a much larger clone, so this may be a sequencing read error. The chain's CDR3 is CASRLGKDTEALF. The CDR3 DNA reads TGTGCCAGCAGACTAGGGAAAGACACTGAAGCTCTCTTT. This chain links TRBV6-1 with TRBJ1-1; D is unresolved. Germline-derived CDR1 and CDR2 are MNHNS and SASEGT. The CDR3 contains 13 residues.

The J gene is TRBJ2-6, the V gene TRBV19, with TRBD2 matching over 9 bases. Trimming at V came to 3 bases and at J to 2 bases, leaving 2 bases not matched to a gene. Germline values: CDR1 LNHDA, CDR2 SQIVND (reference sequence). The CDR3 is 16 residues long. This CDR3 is CASSMRGGAGANVLTF. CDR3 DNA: TGTGCCAGTAGTATGCGGGGGGGCGCTGGGGCCAACGTCCTGACTTTC.

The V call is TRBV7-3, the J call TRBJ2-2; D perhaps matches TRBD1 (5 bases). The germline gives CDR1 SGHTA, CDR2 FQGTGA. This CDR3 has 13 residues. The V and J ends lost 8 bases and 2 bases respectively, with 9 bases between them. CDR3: CASGDRNTGELFF. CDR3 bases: TGTGCCAGCGGAGACAGAAACACCGGGGAGCTGTTTTTT.

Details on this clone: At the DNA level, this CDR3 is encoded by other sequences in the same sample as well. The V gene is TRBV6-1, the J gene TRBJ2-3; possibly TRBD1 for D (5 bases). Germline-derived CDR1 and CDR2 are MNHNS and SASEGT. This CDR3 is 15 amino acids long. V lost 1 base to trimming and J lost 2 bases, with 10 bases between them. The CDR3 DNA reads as TGTGCCAGCAGTGAAGGTGGCAGGGACACAGATACGCAGTATTTT. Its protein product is CASSEGGRDTDTQYF.